The sequence of this TCR beta chain was determined in a study of blood T cells in healthy people across ages. Alongside a J-beta primer mix, a sample-barcoded 5' primer served in a second PCR lasting 7 to 11 cycles. MiXCR was run by TCRdb on the 5' RACE reads, yielding one entry per CDR3 protein. The data contain approximately 900,000 distinct CDR3 sequences, approximately 32% of them seen just once; the ten biggest clones take up 10%. Germline-derived CDR1 and CDR2 are KGHSH and LQKENI. This CDR3 is 18 amino acids long. The germline V and J ends were trimmed by 2 bases and 0 bases, with 14 bases remaining between them. These same records also appear under a second study, on T cells of mothers and their children.

The rearrangement uses TRBV18 and TRBJ2-6; either TRBD1 or TRBD2 may fit D (6 bases each). Sequenced input: blood. The receptor's source is a woman aged 40 to 50 in good health. CDR3 coding DNA: TGTGCCAGCTCACCAACAGGGAGGCCTAGCTCTGGGGCCAACGTCCTGACTTTC. Translation gives CASSPTGRPSSGANVLTF.